These 17 T cell receptor beta chains share one sample of origin, sequenced in a study of sequential checkpoint blockade in melanoma. Sequenced by immunoSEQ multiplex PCR; TCRdb stores in-frame clones only, minus some. In the table there are 2,500 to 3,500 clones, 30% to 40% of which are singletons. Treatment in this sample: randomized to nivolumab then ipilimumab (arm A) or the reverse (arm B). Sequencing was performed on tumor tissue (inferred from file names), taken from a patient given nivolumab and ipilimumab in sequence. The receptor set was obtained from a human donor with melanoma.

This clone is large. The genes are TRBV15 and TRBJ2-1, with 11 bases lining up with TRBD2. The V gene's germline CDR1 is LNHNV and CDR2 YYDKDF (reference sequence). Trimming removed 0 bases from V and 2 bases from J; junction bases left unmatched: 3. This CDR3 region has 17 residues. The CDR3 protein is CATSRDQLAGAYNEQFF. Here the CDR3 DNA reads TGTGCCACCAGCAGAGATCAACTAGCGGGGGCCTACAATGAGCAGTTCTTC.

This clone was observed a handful of times. This chain links TRBV6-8 with TRBJ2-2; D uncertain. The V gene lost 6 bases and the J gene lost 6 bases, with 14 bases spanning the gap. CDR1 is MNHGY, CDR2 SAAAGT, per germline. This CDR3 region has 14 residues. This chain's CDR3 is CASRIGKDAGELFF. The DNA for the CDR3 is TGTGCCAGCAGGATAGGGAAGGATGCCGGGGAGCTGTTTTTT.

Only a few counts were recorded for this clone. The rearrangement links TRBV7-4 to TRBJ1-2; TRBD1 agrees at 9 bases. V shed 4 bases and J 6 bases; nucleotides not matched to a gene: 9. Germline V gene data show CDR1 as SGHVT and CDR2 as SQSDAQ. The CDR3 runs 15 residues. In DNA form, the CDR3 reads TGTGCCAGCAGCTCATCCGGGGGACAGGGACATGGCTACACCTTC. This encodes CASSSSGGQGHGYTF.

The genes are TRBV9 and TRBJ2-1; 11 nucleotides match TRBD2. CDR1 is SGDLS and CDR2 is YYNGEE in the germline V gene. The CDR3 loop spans 16 amino acids. J lost 6 bases, V lost 5 bases, and 10 bases had no gene match. The CDR3 region is CASRGIAGGSLNEQFF. The CDR3 DNA reads as TGTGCCAGCAGGGGAATAGCGGGAGGGAGTCTCAATGAGCAGTTCTTC.

There are a few counts of this clone. This chain joins TRBV23-1 and TRBJ1-2; a possible D gene is TRBD1 (6 bases). TRBV23-1 is marked as an open reading frame, function uncertain. Trimming stripped 3 bases from V and 6 bases from J, with 14 bases between. There are 14 residues in the CDR3. The CDR3 region is CASSHTGRGDGYTF. In DNA form, the CDR3 reads TGCGCCAGCAGTCACACAGGGCGGGGGGATGGCTACACCTTC.

The chain employs TRBV28 and TRBJ2-6; D remains ambiguous. Trimming removed 3 bases from V and 2 bases from J, with 8 bases in between. Per the germline V gene, CDR1 is MDHEN and CDR2 is SYDVKM. The CDR3 is 15 amino acids. The CDR3 DNA reads TGTGCCAGCAGTTTCTGGCTGACTGGGGCCAACGTCCTGACTTTC. Encoded protein: CASSFWLTGANVLTF.

A single count supports this clone. V is TRBV19 and J is TRBJ2-4; D not resolved. V was trimmed by 2 bases and J by 8 bases, leaving 10 bases between them. Germline CDR1 LNHDA, CDR2 SQIVND (reference sequence). This CDR3 is built from 13 residues. This chain's CDR3 is CASSIRVRDIQYF. The CDR3 nucleotides read TGTGCCAGTAGTATACGAGTCCGGGACATTCAGTACTTC.

The chain couples TRBV6-8 to TRBJ2-1; maybe TRBD1 (5 bases). Per the germline V gene, CDR1 is MNHGY and CDR2 is SAAAGT. V gave up 8 bases and J gave up 9 bases, with 17 bases separating them. This CDR3 is built from 13 residues. Here the CDR3 reads CASLRTRNGEQFF. The CDR3, as DNA: TGTGCCAGCTTACGGACACGGAACGGTGAGCAGTTCTTC.

The chain is built from TRBV19 and TRBJ2-3; 11 nucleotides line up with TRBD2. V was pared by 9 bases and J by 2 bases, with 13 bases of the junction left unmatched. Germline V gene data show CDR1 as LNHDA and CDR2 as SQIVND (reference sequence). This CDR3 is 17 amino acids long. The DNA of the CDR3 is TGTGCCAGCCGATCATACACTAGCGGGAGTCTCACAGATACGCAGTATTTT. This sequence encodes CASRSYTSGSLTDTQYF.

V gene TRBV30 combines with J gene TRBJ2-5, with 12 bases fitting TRBD2. The CDR3 has 16 amino acids. In germline, CDR1 is GTSNPN, CDR2 SVGIG (reference sequence). Unmatched junction bases numbered 8, after V lost 2 bases and J lost 4 bases. DNA for the CDR3: TGTGCCTGGAGTCTCAAAGAGACTAGCGGGAGAGAGACCCAGTACTTC. It yields the protein CAWSLKETSGRETQYF.

The rearrangement joins TRBV6-8 to TRBJ1-2; D is possibly TRBD1 (5 bases). Deletions cut 5 bases from V and 5 bases from J, with 15 bases between. The CDR3 is 14 residues long. Germline V gene sequence: CDR1 MNHGY, CDR2 SAAAGT. The CDR3 protein is CASSEYGTVYGYTF. The CDR3 DNA is TGTGCCAGCAGTGAGTACGGGACGGTTTATGGCTACACCTTC.

V gene TRBV18 combines with J gene TRBJ2-7; unclear D gene. The germline V and J ends were trimmed by 4 bases and 0 bases, with 16 bases remaining between them. The CDR3 is 16 amino acids. The V gene's germline CDR1 is KGHSH and CDR2 LQKENI. CDR3 nucleotides: TGTGCCAGCTCACTCGACACATCGAGAAGCTCCTACGAGCAGTACTTC. It specifies CASSLDTSRSSYEQYF.

The V call is TRBV29-1, the J call TRBJ1-2, with a possible D match to TRBD1 (6 bases). Deletions cut 3 bases from V and 3 bases from J, with 11 bases between. Looked up from germline, CDR1 is SQVTM and CDR2 is ANQGSEA. CDR3 length: 13 amino acids. The CDR3 DNA is TGCAGCGTTGACGAGCAGGGGTACTATGGCTACACCTTC. Translating gives CSVDEQGYYGYTF.

The chain joins TRBV5-1 to TRBJ2-2, with D tentatively TRBD1 (6 bases). The CDR3 length is 16 residues. Trimming left V 2 bases short and J 7 bases short, with 18 bases between. The V gene's germline CDR1 is SGHRS and CDR2 YFSETQ. The CDR3 is CASSLTQTGINGELFF. DNA of the CDR3: TGCGCCAGCAGCTTAACTCAAACAGGGATAAACGGGGAGCTGTTTTTT.

The chain uses TRBV19 and TRBJ2-3; 7 bases map to TRBD2. The CDR3 is 16 residues long. Germline V gene data show CDR1 as LNHDA and CDR2 as SQIVND (reference sequence). V shed 3 bases, J shed 2 bases, and the junction held 8 bases outside the gene matches. CDR3 residues: CASSMRWGTTTDTQYF. The CDR3 DNA is TGTGCCAGTAGTATGAGGTGGGGGACTACCACAGATACGCAGTATTTT.

This clone turned up a few times. In DNA form, the CDR3 reads TGTGCCAGTAGTATAGCCGGGACAAGGTCTAAGGGAGCTTTCTTT. Translation gives CASSIAGTRSKGAFF. V gene TRBV19 combines with J gene TRBJ1-1; tentative D call: TRBD1 (6 bases). V lost 1 base and J lost 10, with 19 bases in between. The germline CDR1 and CDR2 sequences are LNHDA and SQIVND (reference sequence). This CDR3 has 15 amino acids.

This clone was recorded a few times. CDR3 region: CSALGQGDGYTF. CDR3 in DNA: TGCAGCGCCTTGGGACAGGGAGACGGCTACACCTTC. This chain links TRBV29-1 with TRBJ1-2; 9 positions match TRBD1. The CDR3 extends over 12 amino acids. Germline V gives CDR1 SQVTM, CDR2 ANQGSEA. With 7 bases clipped from V and 8 bases from J, the junction kept 8 bases outside the gene matches.